Shown below are 11 T cell receptor beta chains from a single sample sequenced in a study of blood T cell repertoires in COVID-19. This table comes from immunoSEQ multiplex PCR, and its TCRdb copy is limited to in-frame clones, with some not included. The sample shows about 130,000 clones, 75% to 90% of them seen only once. Sequencing input: peripheral blood. These receptor sequences come from a woman of 80 years or more with COVID-19, enrolled during active disease.

The V gene is TRBV3-1 (or the pseudogene TRBV3-2), the J gene TRBJ1-2; maybe TRBD1 (6 bases). CDR3 size: 12 residues. V was shortened by 3 bases and J by 6 bases, with 8 bases between the two germline ends. Germline values: CDR1 LGHDT, CDR2 YNNKEL (reference sequence). CDR3 in amino acids: CASSHYRDGYTF. As DNA, the CDR3 is TGTGCCAGCAGCCATTACAGGGATGGCTACACCTTC.

This clone was counted at least ten times. The chain combines TRBV7-8 with TRBJ2-3; 12 nucleotides match TRBD2. The CDR3 loop spans 15 amino acids. Germline CDR1 reads SGHVS; CDR2 reads FQNEAQ. Losses at the gene ends were 2 bases for V and 6 bases for J; bases not matched to a gene: 3. In DNA, the CDR3 is TGTGCCAGCAGCTTAACTAGCGGGAGGTCTGATACGCAGTATTTT. Its protein product is CASSLTSGRSDTQYF.

The J gene is TRBJ2-5, the V gene TRBV7-7; 8 bases are shared with TRBD2. V trimming: 5 bases; J trimming: 2 bases; junction bases outside the gene matches: 7. Germline lookup yields CDR1 SSHAT and CDR2 FNYEAQ (reference sequence). The CDR3 extends over 15 amino acids. The CDR3 nucleotides are TGTGCCAGCAGCCCCAGCGGGAGCCAACAAGAGACCCAGTACTTC. Protein product: CASSPSGSQQETQYF.

The V and J genes are TRBV6-1 and TRBJ2-7; TRBD2 aligns across 11 bases. Germline V CDR1 and CDR2: MNHNS, SASEGT. The ends lost 3 bases at V and 2 bases at J; junction bases unmatched: 3. The CDR3 length is 15 residues. For the CDR3, the DNA is TGTGCCAGCAGTGAGGTAGCGGGAGGGCCCTACGAGCAGTACTTC. This gives the protein CASSEVAGGPYEQYF.

This CDR3 is CASSPDNSGNTIYF. The CDR3 DNA reads as TGTGCCAGCTCACCGGACAACTCTGGAAACACCATATATTTT. V and J are TRBV18 and TRBJ1-3; D is perhaps TRBD1 (5 bases). The CDR3 is 14 amino acids. Between the trimmed V and J ends, which lost 3 bases and 0 bases, there was a span of 6 bases. The germline gives CDR1 KGHSH, CDR2 LQKENI.

The DNA for the CDR3 is TGTGCCAGCAGCCCAGGAGGGACAGGGGCTCCTAGTAACTATGGCTACACCTTC. Translated: CASSPGGTGAPSNYGYTF. The chain recombines TRBV5-4 with TRBJ1-2, with TRBD1 matching 10 bases. CDR3 size: 18 residues. Germline CDR1 reads SGHNT; CDR2 reads YYREEE (reference sequence). V shed 4 bases, J shed 1 base, and the junction held 13 bases outside the gene matches.

This chain links TRBV28 with TRBJ2-7; 11 nucleotides align to TRBD2. The J segment lost 12 bases and the V segment lost 4 bases, leaving 17 bases of the junction unmatched. From germline, CDR1 is MDHEN and CDR2 SYDVKM. This CDR3 region has 16 residues. CDR3 nucleotide sequence: TGTGCCAGCAGTTCAGGGGCGGGACTAGCGGTTAGGACGGGGTACTTC. This encodes CASSSGAGLAVRTGYF.

The chain uses TRBV20-1 and TRBJ2-7; 7 bases agree with TRBD1. The V segment lost 4 bases and the J segment 6 bases; nucleotides outside the gene matches: 3. This CDR3 spans 11 amino acids. The germline V gene encodes CDR1 DFQATT and CDR2 SNEGSKA (reference sequence). CDR3 sequence: CSATQGVEQYF. The CDR3 bases are TGCAGTGCTACGCAGGGGGTCGAGCAGTACTTC.

This chain uses TRBV28 with TRBJ1-4; 8 nucleotides line up with TRBD1. Germline CDR1 is MDHEN and CDR2 is SYDVKM. The CDR3 is 15 residues long. Germline trimming cut 5 bases from V and 11 bases from J; bases unmatched to any gene: 13. CDR3 DNA: TGTGCCAGCAGTCAACGGGACAGGTCGTTTGGGAAACTGTTTTTT. As protein: CASSQRDRSFGKLFF.

The CDR3 region is CASSFHRVHEQYF. The CDR3 DNA follows: TGTGCCAGCAGTTTCCACAGGGTGCACGAGCAGTACTTC. V usage is TRBV28 and J usage is TRBJ2-7; TRBD1 might be the D (6 bases). This CDR3 is 13 amino acids long. Germline V gene data show CDR1 as MDHEN and CDR2 as SYDVKM. With 3 bases removed from V and 5 bases from J, the gap between germline ends came to 11 bases.

V gene TRBV19 combines with J gene TRBJ2-1; D possibly corresponds to TRBD1 (6 bases). The germline V and J ends were trimmed by 4 bases and 2 bases, with 15 bases remaining between them. Germline assignment: CDR1 LNHDA and CDR2 SQIVND (reference sequence). CDR3 size: 16 residues. The CDR3 is CASSKSTGLAYNEQFF. CDR3 DNA: TGTGCCAGTAGTAAGTCGACAGGTCTGGCCTACAATGAGCAGTTCTTC.